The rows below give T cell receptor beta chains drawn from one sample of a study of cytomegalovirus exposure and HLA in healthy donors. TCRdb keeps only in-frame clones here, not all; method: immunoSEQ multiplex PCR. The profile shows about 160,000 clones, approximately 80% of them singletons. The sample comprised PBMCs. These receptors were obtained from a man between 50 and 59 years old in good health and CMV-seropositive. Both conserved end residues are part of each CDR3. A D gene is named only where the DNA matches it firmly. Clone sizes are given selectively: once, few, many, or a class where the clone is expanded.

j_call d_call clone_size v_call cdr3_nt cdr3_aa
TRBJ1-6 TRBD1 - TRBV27 TGTGCCAGCAGTACCTGGACAGGGAGAGATTCACCCCTCCACTTT CASSTWTGRDSPLHF
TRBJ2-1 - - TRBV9 TGTGCCAGCAGCCCCGGTGGCGGACTGGGAGGAGTGGAGCAGTTCTTC CASSPGGGLGGVEQFF
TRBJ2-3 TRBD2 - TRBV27 TGTGCCAGCAGCCCATCCGGGCGGGGGAAAAATACGCAGTATTTT CASSPSGRGKNTQYF
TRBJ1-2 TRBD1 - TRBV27 TGTGCCACCCGGACAGGGGGAGGGGGCTACACCTTC CATRTGGGGYTF
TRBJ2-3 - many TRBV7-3 TGTGCCAGCAGCTATCGGGCAGGGGGCACAGATACGCAGTATTTT CASSYRAGGTDTQYF
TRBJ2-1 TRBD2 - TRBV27 TGTGCCAGCAGTTCCCCAACAGCGCGGGAGGGCTCCTACAATGAGCAGTTCTTC CASSSPTAREGSYNEQFF
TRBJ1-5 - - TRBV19 TGTGCCCCCCCAGGCAATCAGCCCCAGCATTTT CAPPGNQPQHF
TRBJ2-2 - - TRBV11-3 TGTGCCAGCAGCTTCGGACTGATGAACAGCGGGGAGCTGTTTTTT CASSFGLMNSGELFF
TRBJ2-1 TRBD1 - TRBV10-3 TGTGCCATCAGTGAGCTTCCGGGACAGGGGGACAATGAGCAGTTCTTC CAISELPGQGDNEQFF
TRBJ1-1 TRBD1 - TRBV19 TGTGCCAGTAGTCTGGACAGGGTTGGAATGAACACTGAAGCTTTCTTT CASSLDRVGMNTEAFF
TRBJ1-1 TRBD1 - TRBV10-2 TGCGCCAGCAGGGGGAAACAGGGGCGGGACACTGAAGCTTTCTTT CASRGKQGRDTEAFF
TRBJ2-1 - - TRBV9 TGTGCCAGTACCCGGGACAAAGCCTACAATGAGCAGTTCTTC CASTRDKAYNEQFF
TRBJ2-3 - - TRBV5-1 TGCGCCAGCAGCTCCCCCCCCGCAGATACGCAGTATTTT CASSSPPADTQYF
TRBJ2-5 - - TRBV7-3 TGTGCCAGCAGCCCGGCGGGGTCCCCGGCTCAAGAGACCCAGTACTTC CASSPAGSPAQETQYF
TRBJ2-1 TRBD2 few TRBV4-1 TGCGCCAGCAGCCAGGGGACTAGCGGGATCGGTGAGCAGTTCTTC CASSQGTSGIGEQFF
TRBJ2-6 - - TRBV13 TGTGCCAGCAGCCCAAAGAGAGCTGGGGCCAACGTCCTGACTTTC CASSPKRAGANVLTF
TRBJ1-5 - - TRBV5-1 TGCGCCAGCAGCTTGGGGACAGCCAACAATCAGCCCCAGCATTTT CASSLGTANNQPQHF